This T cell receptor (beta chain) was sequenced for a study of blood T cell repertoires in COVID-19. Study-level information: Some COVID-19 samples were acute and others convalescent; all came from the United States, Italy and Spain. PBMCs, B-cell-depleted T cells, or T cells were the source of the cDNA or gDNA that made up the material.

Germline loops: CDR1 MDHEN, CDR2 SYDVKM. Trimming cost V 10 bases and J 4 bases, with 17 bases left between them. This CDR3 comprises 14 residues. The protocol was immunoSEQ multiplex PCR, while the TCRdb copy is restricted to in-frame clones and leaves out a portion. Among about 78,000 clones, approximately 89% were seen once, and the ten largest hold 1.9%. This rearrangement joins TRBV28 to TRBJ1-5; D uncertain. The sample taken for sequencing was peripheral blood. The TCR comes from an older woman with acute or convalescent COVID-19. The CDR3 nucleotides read TGTGCCACCCGACCGGGAAACGAGAATCAGCCCCAGCATTTT. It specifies CATRPGNENQPQHF.